The clone carrying this T cell receptor (beta chain) was seen more than once but under ten times. Germline V gene sequence: CDR1 MGHRA, CDR2 YSYEKL. Trimming took off 4 bases at V and 5 bases at J, with 11 bases between the two ends. The CDR3 consists of 13 residues. Sequenced by immunoSEQ multiplex PCR; TCRdb stores in-frame clones only, minus some. In the table there are a few hundred thousand clones, less than 90% of which are singletons. This entry comes from a study of cytomegalovirus exposure and HLA in healthy donors. The chain uses TRBV4-1 and TRBJ1-2; a possible D gene is TRBD1 (6 bases). The sequence was obtained from a man aged 18 to 35 in good health and CMV-seropositive. Material for sequencing was PBMCs. The CDR3 sequence is CASSPYREYGYTF. In DNA, the CDR3 is TGCGCCAGCAGCCCCTACAGGGAATATGGCTACACCTTC.